The clone carrying this T cell receptor beta chain was seen more than once but under ten times. The antigen remains unidentified. These data come from a study of T cells after yellow fever vaccination. General observations from the study: A large majority of primary-vaccination clones showed up again after the booster (96% CD4, roughly 91% CD8). Abundant contaminating clonotypes from the bulk population could appear in FACS-sorted repertoires. Weaker, the secondary response peaked sooner, at day 5 versus 15.

UMIs were added to TCR cDNA along with a universal primer site when it was made by 5'RACE template switching. One entry per CDR3 protein results from TCRdb running MiXCR on the 5' RACE reads. The repertoire includes about 340,000 distinct CDR3 sequences, about 8.7% of them detected once, and roughly 18% sits in the top ten. This CDR3 has 14 residues. The junction had 1 base not matched to a gene; V was cut back by 2 bases and J by 4 bases. CDR1 SGHVS and CDR2 FNYEAQ come from the germline V gene. This TCR derives from a man in his late teens or twenties who received the YFV17D yellow fever vaccine. Specimen: PBMCs, collected on the day of the first yellow fever vaccination. The rearrangement links TRBV7-6 to TRBJ2-2, with 7 bases aligning to TRBD2. This CDR3 is CASSLWGGTGELFF. In nucleotides, the CDR3 is TGTGCCAGCAGCTTATGGGGGGGCACCGGGGAGCTGTTTTTT. Looking up the rest from reference TRBV7-6 and TRBJ2-2 gives the full variable domain: GAGVSQSPRYKVTKRGQDVALRCDPISGHVSLYWYRQALGQGPEFLTYFNYEAQQDKSGLPNDRFSAERPEGSISTLTIQRTEQRDSAMYRCASSLWGGTGELFFGEGSRLTVL.